What follows describes a single T cell receptor (beta chain). Followed over time, Seattle patients had been enrolled while infection was active. The data are from a study of blood T cell repertoires in COVID-19. Methods used by the authors: Estimation of nucleated cell counts was performed using reference gene primer amplification. Libraries were prepared by immunoSEQ multiplex PCR; TCRdb keeps only in-frame clonotypes and omits some of them. The DNA was the basis for D and trimming; V, J and clone size are from that table. The table shows some 200,000 clones, with about 85% occurring only once. The junction had 13 bases not matched to a gene; V was cut back by 0 bases and J by 5 bases. This CDR3 spans 17 amino acids. In germline, CDR1 is SGHDT, CDR2 YYEEEE.

The rearrangement uses TRBV5-6 and TRBJ2-7; 8 bases map to TRBD1. Material: peripheral blood. This receptor was taken from a man in his 60s with COVID-19, enrolled during active disease. The CDR3 DNA reads TGTGCCAGCAGCTTGGATGGTGTCGGGACAGGTATCGACGAGCAGTACTTC. Translated, it gives CASSLDGVGTGIDEQYF.